This T cell receptor (beta chain) was captured in a study of OX40 agonist ivuxolimab in advanced cancers. Points from the study as a whole: Individuals who were partial responders at 0.1-3.0 mg/kg had clonal expansion that ranked among the lowest.

This clone was recorded once. Its specificity is not known. Repertoires were generated with immunoSEQ multiplex PCR, while TCRdb's copy carries only in-frame clones and drops some. The sample carries 69,000 or so clones, roughly four fifths recorded once. The TCR was taken from an adult with an advanced solid tumor such as melanoma, head and neck, liver or kidney cancer. Material: CD4+ or CD8+ T cells sorted from blood, obtained in a trial of the OX40 agonist ivuxolimab.

CDR3 sequence reads: CASSYEGQGASGYTF. The CDR3, as DNA: TGTGCCAGCAGTTACGAGGGACAGGGTGCGTCCGGCTACACCTTC. The V and J genes are TRBV6-5 and TRBJ1-2; 9 nucleotides agree with TRBD1. CDR1 and CDR2 from the germline V gene are MNHEY and SVGAGI. With 2 bases clipped from V and 8 bases from J, the junction kept 9 bases outside the gene matches. CDR3 length: 15 amino acids.